This T cell receptor beta chain was obtained from a study of T cells in Graves' hyperthyroidism and ophthalmopathy. V shed 4 bases, J shed 6 bases, and the junction held 11 bases outside the gene matches. In germline, CDR1 is MDHEN, CDR2 SYDVKM. The CDR3 has 16 amino acids. This clonotype was counted between two and nine times. Using RNA transcripts as the source, TCR beta CDR3 regions were amplified. TCR CDR3 underwent first-round RT-PCR with the HTBI primer set. TCRdb re-called the multiplex PCR reads with MiXCR, one entry per CDR3 protein. Of about 640,000 distinct CDR3 sequences listed, 20% are singletons.

What was sequenced was blood. This sequence originates from a man aged 30 to 39 with Graves' ophthalmopathy. This chain joins TRBV28 and TRBJ2-1, with 8 bases lining up with TRBD1. The CDR3 region has the DNA TGTGCCAGCAGTTCGATGATGCGGACAGGGATCAATGAGCAGTTCTTC. Amino acid sequence: CASSSMMRTGINEQFF.